Here is one TCR beta chain with its context. What it binds is unknown. The study sequenced cultured CD4+ T cell DNA using the Oncomine TCR Beta short-read assay. Extraction of genomic DNA was performed on cultured CD4+ T cells. TCRdb recomputed calls from the PCR reads with MiXCR, one row per CDR3 protein. The sample contains over 10,000 distinct CDR3 sequences, nearly 45% of which appear only once. This sample stems from a study of vaccination and CD4 T cells after COVID-19. Study overall: In the convalescent cohort, there were six males and four females, two of them Hispanic. Overlapping spike pools from SARS-CoV-2 and HCoV-NL63, HCoV-OC43 and HCoV-229E served as culture stimuli. Sampling after COVID took place at a median of about 98 days (range 35 to 161) following diagnosis.

As to treatment: roughly 11-day PBMC culture with coronavirus spike peptide pools or control peptides (ViraFEST assay). The ends were cut back, 0 bases at V and 6 bases at J, with 13 bases in the middle. The CDR3 totals 15 residues. CDR1 MGHDK and CDR2 SYGVNS come from the germline V gene. The sequenced sample was CD4+ T cells from blood, cultured in vitro, obtained after SARS-CoV-2 vaccination. The receptor comes from a human donor who had recovered from COVID-19. V and J are TRBV25-1 and TRBJ2-3; D is possibly TRBD1 (6 bases). The CDR3, as DNA: TGTGCCAGCAGTGAATATGGGGGCCCTGAGGATACGCAGTATTTT. This gives the protein CASSEYGGPEDTQYF. Using reference TRBV25-1 and TRBJ2-3 for the parts outside the CDR3, the full variable domain is EADIYQTPRYLVIGTGKKITLECSQTMGHDKMYWYQQDPGMELHLIHYSYGVNSTEKGDLSSESTVSRIRTEHFPLTLESARPSHTSQYLCASSEYGGPEDTQYFGPGTRLTVL.